The 24 T cell receptor beta chains below come from one sample, sequenced in a study of Graves' ophthalmopathy and Graves' hyperthyroidism (dated by TCRdb to between 2017 and 2018). The sequencer listed for this sample is Illumina HiSeq 2000. TCR beta CDR3 regions were amplified from RNA transcripts for repertoire sequencing. A first-round RT-PCR used HTBI primers with the Qiagen OneStep RT-PCR kit, followed by a second-round multiplex PCR, size selection and purification. The raw public data were reprocessed by TCRdb itself: fastp quality trimming at Q25, MiXCR clonotype calling, in-frame beta chains only. Rows matching on CDR3 protein sequence are summarized as one entry with the most common DNA and genes. For this sample the table gives over 150,000 distinct CDR3 sequences, of which 30% to 45% were detected only once. The ten largest clonotypes hold 4.5% to 6% of the sample. The sequencing input was peripheral blood. The receptors stem from a woman between 40 and 55 years old with Graves' ophthalmopathy. Donor details come from another sample of the same person, matched by shared clones.

V usage is TRBV5-1 and J usage is TRBJ2-7; 8 positions agree with TRBD2. The CDR3 totals 15 residues. The germline V gene encodes CDR1 SGHRS and CDR2 YFSETQ. V was clipped by 4 bases and J by 0 bases; unmatched bases: 6. In nucleotides, the CDR3 is TGCGCCAGCAGCCGGGGGGGAGACGTCTCCTACGAGCAGTACTTC. Amino acid sequence: CASSRGGDVSYEQYF.

This clonotype came up many times. V gene TRBV6-6 combines with J gene TRBJ2-7, with D maybe TRBD1 (5 bases). This CDR3 contains 13 residues. The V and J ends lost 5 bases and 7 bases respectively, with 15 bases between them. Per the germline V gene, CDR1 is MNHNY and CDR2 is SVGAGI (reference sequence). The CDR3 protein is CASSPGHLAEQYF. The CDR3 DNA reads TGTGCCAGCAGTCCTGGACATTTGGCTGAGCAGTACTTC.

This chain links TRBV6-2 or TRBV6-3 with TRBJ1-1, with D perhaps matching TRBD1 (6 bases). Deletions cut 8 bases from V and 5 bases from J, with 15 bases between. This CDR3 has 13 amino acids. Germline V gene sequence: CDR1 MNHEY, CDR2 SVGEGT. The CDR3 region has the DNA TGTGCCAGCCATAACAGGGTCGAAACTGAAGCTTTCTTT. It translates to CASHNRVETEAFF.

Many counts were recorded for this clonotype. The V call is TRBV6-2 or TRBV6-3, the J call TRBJ1-6; D is undetermined. This CDR3 is 12 amino acids long. CDR1 is MNHEY, CDR2 SVGEGT, per germline. Trimming took off 4 bases at V and 10 bases at J, with 8 bases between the two ends. The CDR3 coding sequence is TGTGCCAGCAGTTTTACAGAATCACCCCTCCACTTT. Protein sequence: CASSFTESPLHF.

About this clonotype: A junction end diverges from the germline sequence, so it may reflect a read error. The chain recombines TRBV7-8 with TRBJ1-2; the match to TRBD1 covers 9 bases. The germline CDR1 and CDR2 sequences are SGHVS and FQNEAQ. CDR3 length: 12 residues. CDR3 region: CASSSGDRAKGF. The CDR3 bases are TGTGCCAGCAGCTCGGGGGACAGGGCTAAAGGTTTC. Filled out from reference TRBV7-8 and TRBJ1-2, the complete variable domain reads GAGVSQSPRYKVAKRGQDVALRCDPISGHVSLFWYQQALGQGPEFLTYFQNEAQLDKSGLPSDRFFAERPEGSVSTLKIQRTQQEDSAVYLCASSSGDRAKGFGSGTRLTVV.

This clonotype was observed many times. The V call is TRBV2, the J call TRBJ1-2; D call uncertain. Looked up from germline, CDR1 is SNHLY and CDR2 is FYNNEI. The CDR3 length is 13 residues. V lost 7 bases to trimming and J lost 0 bases, with 9 bases between them. The CDR3 here is CASIVGTNYGYTF. The CDR3 nucleotides are TGTGCCAGCATTGTGGGAACTAACTATGGCTACACCTTC.

The chain links TRBV6-2 or TRBV6-3 to TRBJ2-7, with 7 bases identical to TRBD2. The CDR3 is made up of 14 amino acids. Germline CDR1 reads MNHEY; CDR2 reads SVGEGT. With V trimmed by 4 bases and J by 3 bases, 6 bases remained unmatched. Here the CDR3 DNA reads TGTGCCAGCAGTTGGCTAGCGGCCGACTACGAGCAGTACTTC. Its translation is CASSWLAADYEQYF.

The V and J genes are TRBV12-3 or TRBV12-4 and TRBJ1-1; D unresolved. The CDR3 length is 14 residues. Trimming stripped 1 base from V and 4 bases from J, with 10 bases between. This CDR3 is CASSLEPGGTEAFF. CDR3 nucleotide sequence: TGTGCCAGCAGTTTAGAACCGGGTGGCACTGAAGCTTTCTTT.

This clonotype occurred a few times. The rearrangement joins TRBV19 to TRBJ1-1; 8 nucleotides align to TRBD1. Looked up from germline, CDR1 is LNHDA and CDR2 is SQIVND (reference sequence). The CDR3 has 14 amino acids. J lost 11 bases, V lost 1 base, and 9 bases had no gene match. CDR3 protein: CASSIAGTGLEAFF. The CDR3 DNA is TGTGCCAGTAGTATAGCCGGGACAGGCCTGGAGGCTTTCTTT. Combining the CDR3 with reference TRBV19 and TRBJ1-1 gives the whole variable domain DGGITQSPKYLFRKEGQNVTLSCEQNLNHDAMYWYRQDPGQGLRLIYYSQIVNDFQKGDIAEGYSVSREKKESFPLTVTSAQKNPTAFYLCASSIAGTGLEAFFGQGTRLTVV.

CDR3 region: CASSLTGTSYEQYF. CDR3 DNA: TGTGCCAGCTCACTAACAGGGACTTCCTACGAGCAGTACTTC. The chain employs TRBV18 and TRBJ2-7; D tentatively reads TRBD1 or TRBD2 (6 bases each). The germline V and J ends were trimmed by 4 bases and 1 base, with 11 bases remaining between them. CDR3 length equals 14 residues. The germline CDR1 and CDR2 sequences are KGHSH and LQKENI.

This chain links TRBV9 with TRBJ2-3; the match to TRBD1 covers 7 bases. V dropped 0 bases and J dropped 4; count of bases not matched to a gene: 5. From germline, CDR1 is SGDLS and CDR2 YYNGEE. The CDR3 totals 15 residues. Here the CDR3 reads CASSVERGPPDTQYF. For the CDR3, the DNA is TGTGCCAGCAGCGTAGAGAGGGGGCCCCCAGATACGCAGTATTTT.

This clonotype was detected many times. The genes are TRBV5-1 and TRBJ1-1, with 7 bases that match TRBD1. This CDR3 has 17 amino acids. Losses at the gene ends were 0 bases for V and 3 bases for J; bases not matched to a gene: 11. The germline gives CDR1 SGHRS, CDR2 YFSETQ. CDR3 in amino acids: CASSLGQGLRRDTEAFF. The DNA for the CDR3 is TGCGCCAGCAGCTTGGGACAGGGCCTGCGAAGGGACACTGAAGCTTTCTTT. The full variable domain, completed using reference TRBV5-1 and TRBJ1-1, is KAGVTQTPRYLIKTRGQQVTLSCSPISGHRSVSWYQQTPGQGLQFLFEYFSETQRNKGNFPGRFSGRQFSNSRSEMNVSTLELGDSALYLCASSLGQGLRRDTEAFFGQGTRLTVV.

This clonotype came up many times. This chain connects TRBV5-8 to TRBJ1-1, with D tentatively TRBD1 (6 bases). Germline V lookup: CDR1 SGHTS, CDR2 YDEGEE. The germline V and J ends were trimmed by 6 bases and 4 bases, with 19 bases remaining between them. This CDR3 contains 15 residues. Here the CDR3 DNA reads TGTGCCAGCACCCCGGCGGGACACGCTTCCACTGAAGCTTTCTTT. Translation: CASTPAGHASTEAFF.

Here the CDR3 reads CASSYSVARGASETQYF. In DNA form, the CDR3 reads TGTGCCAGCAGTTACTCGGTCGCGCGCGGGGCCTCGGAGACCCAGTACTTC. The chain uses TRBV6-5 and TRBJ2-5, with D possibly being TRBD2 (6 bases). This CDR3 is 17 amino acids long. CDR1 and CDR2 from the germline V gene are MNHEY and SVGAGI. Trimming left V 0 bases short and J 5 bases short, with 19 bases between.

The genes are TRBV11-2 and TRBJ2-2; D not certain. V lost 2 bases to trimming and J lost 6 bases, with 10 bases between them. CDR3 length: 14 amino acids. Germline CDR1 is SGHAT and CDR2 is FQNNGV. For the CDR3, the DNA is TGTGCCAGCAGCTTATTAGGGCCCCCCGGGGAGCTGTTTTTT. This codes for CASSLLGPPGELFF.

This clonotype has a single count. The V gene is TRBV7-3, the J gene TRBJ2-5, with D unresolved. There are 13 residues in the CDR3. V lost 1 base and J lost 5, with 8 bases in between. Germline V gene sequence: CDR1 SGHTA, CDR2 FQGTGA. DNA of the CDR3: TGTGCCAGCAGCTTAATGGACGAGGAGACCCAGTACTTC. Translating it yields CASSLMDEETQYF.

This clonotype has more than one count but fewer than ten. At one boundary the junction diverges from the germline segment, which might be a read error. This chain joins TRBV6-2 or TRBV6-3 and TRBJ1-1, with 10 nucleotides matching TRBD1. The V gene's germline CDR1 is MNHEY and CDR2 SVGEGT. CDR3 length: 14 residues. CDR3 amino acids: CASSPRQGAIETFF. As DNA, the CDR3 is TGTGCCAGCAGTCCGAGACAGGGGGCGATTGAAACTTTCTTT.

This clonotype was picked up many times. This chain links TRBV10-3 with TRBJ1-2; D is unclear. The CDR3 is made up of 12 amino acids. Trimming cost V 3 bases and J 7 bases, with 9 bases left between them. Germline V gene sequence: CDR1 ENHRY, CDR2 SYGVKD. The CDR3, as DNA: TGTGCCATCAGTGACGGGGAGTCTGGCTACACCTTC. It translates to CAISDGESGYTF.

This clonotype was picked up many times. The chain couples TRBV15 to TRBJ1-2; TRBD1 aligns across 7 bases. The ends lost 4 bases at V and 4 bases at J; junction bases unmatched: 15. Germline CDR1 LNHNV, CDR2 YYDKDF (reference sequence). There are 17 residues in the CDR3. The CDR3 spells CATSTMTGWDRLYGYTF. The CDR3 DNA follows: TGTGCCACCAGCACAATGACAGGGTGGGATAGGCTCTATGGCTACACCTTC.

A few counts support this clonotype. The chain couples TRBV12-3 or TRBV12-4 to TRBJ1-6; no clear D gene. The CDR3 has 10 amino acids. Trimming removed 3 bases at V and 14 bases at J, with 5 bases between. The CDR3 spells CASSFVSLHF. For the CDR3, the DNA is TGTGCCAGCAGTTTCGTCTCCCTCCACTTT.

This clonotype was counted many times. This sequence joins TRBV6-5 and TRBJ1-1; 9 bases fit TRBD1. This CDR3 comprises 15 residues. V lost 3 bases to trimming and J lost 3 bases; unmatched junction nucleotides: 5. The germline V gene encodes CDR1 MNHEY and CDR2 SVGAGI. The CDR3 sequence: CASSYRGQGDTEAFF. As DNA, the CDR3 is TGTGCCAGCAGTTATCGGGGACAGGGTGACACTGAAGCTTTCTTT.

This clonotype was detected many times. The J gene is TRBJ2-5, the V gene TRBV29-1, with 10 bases identical to TRBD1. CDR3 length: 14 residues. The V gene's germline CDR1 is SQVTM and CDR2 ANQGSEA. J lost 4 bases, V lost 6 bases, and 8 bases had no gene match. CDR3 sequence (DNA): TGCAGCGTAGACGAGACAGGGGGCAGAGAGACCCAGTACTTC. This codes for CSVDETGGRETQYF.

At least ten counts were recorded for this clonotype. The V call is TRBV12-3 or TRBV12-4, the J call TRBJ2-2; TRBD1 agrees at 12 bases. CDR3 length: 15 residues. V dropped 5 bases and J dropped 7; count of bases not matched to a gene: 5. CDR3 protein: CASSPGQGAIGELFF. The CDR3 nucleotides are TGTGCCAGCAGTCCGGGACAGGGGGCTATCGGGGAGCTGTTTTTT.

J is TRBJ2-2 and V is TRBV27; maybe TRBD2 (5 bases). Germline values: CDR1 MNHEY, CDR2 SMNVEV (reference sequence). CDR3 length: 13 residues. The ends were cut back, 9 bases at V and 6 bases at J, with 14 bases in the middle. CDR3 DNA: TGTGCCAGTACCCTGTCTAGCCCCGGGGAGCTGTTTTTT. This translates into CASTLSSPGELFF.